This T cell receptor (beta chain) was recorded in a study of shared T cell receptors in the human thymus (dated by TCRdb to the early 2020s). Background on the whole study: The study examined how self-reactive, shared T-cell receptor alpha chains are generated in the human thymus.

Reading the germline V gene gives CDR1 SGHVS and CDR2 FQNEAQ. Including cysteine and phenylalanine, the CDR3 has 15 amino acids. Only the CDR3 DNA stays, 45 bases, in frame from base 1. Deletion took 2 bases off V and 1 base off J, with a span of 11 bases between the germline ends. The library was prepared using the immunoSEQ multiplex PCR assay. The table comes from immuneACCESS by way of TCRdb, which keeps in-frame sequences with V and J called. Part of the clones is missing from these tables; in studies checked, under half for an unresolved V gene and the rest for unknown reasons. In all, the sample holds under 700,000 clones, and 75% to 80% of those were seen once. The ten biggest clones cover about 0.013% of the sample. To note about this clone: There is no known antigen for this receptor. One base away there is no much larger clone; base qualities are not given.

The same data also contributed to another study, on human thymus T cells. The second paper states: Donors were immunologically healthy infants undergoing open corrective cardiac surgery for congenital heart defects in Finland. Thymus tissue was collected as surgical resects that were removed during corrective cardiac surgery. V and J gene segment usage appeared biased in both thymic and peripheral blood repertoires. According to the related research, thymic TCR repertoires were highly overlapping among unrelated individuals. The study characterized TCR alpha and beta repertoires from under 10 infant thymus samples and a few related peripheral blood samples. The infant donors were roughly 7 to 244 days old, and the cohort included six or seven males and a couple of females. Thymocytes were freed from the tissue by mechanical means and kept at -70 degrees C as pellets of roughly 9.5-31 million cells. A QIAsymphony instrument was used to extract genomic DNA from frozen cell pellets. Using the immunoSEQ multiplex PCR assay, the TCRB and TCRAD loci were amplified from a standardized quantity of quality-controlled genomic DNA. The V(D)J region was spanned by amplicons of a length sufficient to cover the CDR3 and to identify V and J genes. The amplicons were sequenced on an Illumina platform via the commercial immunoSEQ service. Corrections for primer bias and sequencing errors followed previously described methods, while TCRAD and TCRB definitions were based on the IMGT database. The repertoires were analysed using immunoSEQ Analyzer 3.0 and VDJTools for basic statistics, V/J segment usage, diversity estimates, rarefaction and pairwise overlap. Chao1, ChaoE, Efron-Thisted, Shannon and inverse Simpson indices were used to estimate diversity, which was also estimated on datasets down-sampled to the smallest sample. For repertoire overlap, CDR3 nucleotide sequence, V gene and J gene had to match strictly, and clustering was done by Jaccard-based multidimensional scaling. On average, roughly 890,000 unique TCRB clonotypes were obtained from thymus samples, compared with 70,000 to 100,000 from blood samples.

Sequencing used thymocytes. The sequence came from a boy under three years old with a congenital heart defect. Donor details come from another sample of the same person, matched by shared clones. The sequence is built from TRBV7-8 and TRBJ1-1; the D gene identity is not certain. The DNA sequence reads TGTGCCAGCAGCTTAAGTCAAGCCCCGAACACTGAAGCTTTCTTT. It is translated as CASSLSQAPNTEAFF. The entire variable domain, with the stretches around the CDR3 drawn from the reference TRBV7-8 and TRBJ1-1 proteins, is GAGVSQSPRYKVAKRGQDVALRCDPISGHVSLFWYQQALGQGPEFLTYFQNEAQLDKSGLPSDRFFAERPEGSVSTLKIQRTQQEDSAVYLCASSLSQAPNTEAFFGQGTRLTVV.